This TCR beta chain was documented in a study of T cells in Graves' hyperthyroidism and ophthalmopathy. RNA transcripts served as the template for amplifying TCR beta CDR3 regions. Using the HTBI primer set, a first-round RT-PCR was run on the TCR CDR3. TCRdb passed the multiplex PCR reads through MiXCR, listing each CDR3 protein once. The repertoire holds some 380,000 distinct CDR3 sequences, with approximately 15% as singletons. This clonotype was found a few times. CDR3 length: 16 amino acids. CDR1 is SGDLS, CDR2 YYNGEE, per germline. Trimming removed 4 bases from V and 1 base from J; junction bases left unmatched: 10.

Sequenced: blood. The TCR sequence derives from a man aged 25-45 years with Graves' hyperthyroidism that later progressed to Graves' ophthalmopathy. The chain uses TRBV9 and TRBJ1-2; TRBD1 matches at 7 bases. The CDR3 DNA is TGTGCCAGCAGCCCAAGTCCGGGACAGATTAACTATGGCTACACCTTC. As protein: CASSPSPGQINYGYTF. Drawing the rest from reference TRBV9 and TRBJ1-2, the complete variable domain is DSGVTQTPKHLITATGQRVTLRCSPRSGDLSVYWYQQSLDQGLQFLIQYYNGEERAKGNILERFSAQQFPDLHSELNLSSLELGDSALYFCASSPSPGQINYGYTFGSGTRLTVV.